This T cell receptor (beta chain) stems from a study of T cell responses to AZD1222 COVID-19 vaccine. Profiled with immunoSEQ multiplex PCR; TCRdb holds only in-frame clones, not every one. The table records about 98,000 clones, around 87% of them present only once. This clone was picked up one time. What it recognizes is unknown. Trimming pared 1 base from V and 3 bases from J, leaving 10 bases between. The CDR3 extends over 14 amino acids. Germline V gene sequence: CDR1 MNHNS, CDR2 SASEGT. General study results and limits: White British people made up most donors, females outnumbered males, and clonal diversity was possibly underestimated.

This specimen consisted of peripheral blood, obtained on day 0 of AZD1222 vaccination. V gene TRBV6-1 combines with J gene TRBJ2-7; D ambiguous. The TCR comes from an adult in good health. This CDR3 reads CASSEGEYHYEQYF. The CDR3 DNA is TGTGCCAGCAGTGAAGGAGAATACCACTACGAGCAGTACTTC.